This entry features one T cell receptor (beta chain) sequence. This sample was taken from a study of blood T cell repertoires in COVID-19. In the authors' methods: How many nucleated cells were present was estimated from reference gene primer amplification. Assay: immunoSEQ multiplex PCR; the TCRdb copy retains only in-frame clones and omits some. V, J and clone size are those of that table, while D and trimming were read from the DNA. The table lists 120,000 to 150,000 clones, roughly three quarters of them singletons, with about 4% in the top ten. V was cut by 6 bases and J by 2 bases, with 14 bases left in between. The CDR3 contains 14 residues. Per the germline V gene, CDR1 is SGDLS and CDR2 is YYNGEE.

This chain links TRBV9 with TRBJ1-1, with a tentative D call TRBD1 (6 bases). The sequence was obtained from a man in his fifties or sixties with acute or convalescent COVID-19. Sequencing input: peripheral blood. The CDR3 nucleotides are TGTGCCAGCAACCCGGGACACCCAAACACTGAAGCTTTCTTT. It codes for CASNPGHPNTEAFF.